The next 27 T cell receptor beta chains were all read from a single sample in a study of blood T cell repertoires in COVID-19. Only in-frame clones appear in the TCRdb table, and some are missing; sequencing was by immunoSEQ multiplex PCR. Among about 200,000 clones listed, 80% to 90% were seen once. Sequenced material: PBMCs or T cells enriched from blood (not recorded which). Receptor source: a woman aged 40 to 50 with acute COVID-19.

The V gene is TRBV27, the J gene TRBJ2-1; 7 positions match TRBD2. With V trimmed by 2 bases and J by 5 bases, 3 bases remained unmatched. Germline V gives CDR1 MNHEY, CDR2 SMNVEV (reference sequence). The CDR3 sequence is 14 residues long. The CDR3 loop is CASSLVGGDNEQFF. CDR3 DNA sequence: TGTGCCAGCAGTTTAGTGGGAGGGGACAATGAGCAGTTCTTC.

The DNA of the CDR3 is TGTGCCAGCTTCATGCGGGTGCGGGAAAAACTGTTTTTT. Translation: CASFMRVREKLFF. V gene TRBV21-1 combines with J gene TRBJ1-4. TRBV21-1 is marked as a pseudogene. The CDR3 contains 13 residues.

This chain uses TRBV10-3 with TRBJ1-2, with a tentative D call TRBD1 (6 bases). CDR3 length: 15 amino acids. Germline V gene sequence: CDR1 ENHRY, CDR2 SYGVKD. The ends were cut back, 0 bases at V and 7 bases at J, with 15 bases in the middle. CDR3 region: CAISESSAGVGGYTF. For the CDR3, the DNA is TGTGCCATCAGTGAGTCGTCGGCAGGGGTGGGTGGCTACACCTTC.

The J gene is TRBJ2-7, the V gene TRBV6-1; D not resolved. Trimming took off 2 bases at V and 3 bases at J, with 8 bases between the two ends. CDR1 and CDR2 (germline): MNHNS, SASEGT. The CDR3 spans 13 residues. CDR3 sequence: CASSEPPRYEQYF. The CDR3 DNA follows: TGTGCCAGCAGTGAACCCCCTCGCTACGAGCAGTACTTC.

The V call is TRBV11-2, the J call TRBJ2-1, with 9 positions matching TRBD2. CDR1 is SGHAT, CDR2 FQNNGV, per germline. The CDR3 length is 15 residues. V shed 2 bases and J 4 bases; nucleotides not matched to a gene: 3. In DNA form, the CDR3 reads TGTGCCAGCAGCTTACGACTAGCGGATTACAATGAGCAGTTCTTC. Translating it yields CASSLRLADYNEQFF.

The chain combines TRBV28 with TRBJ1-5, with D tentatively TRBD1 (6 bases). The CDR3 is 16 amino acids. V was pared by 6 bases and J by 5 bases, with 20 bases between. Germline V gives CDR1 MDHEN, CDR2 SYDVKM. The CDR3 coding sequence is TGTGCCAGCAGGAGAGACGGACGAGGGGGATATCAGCCCCAGCATTTT. Translation: CASRRDGRGGYQPQHF.

This chain links TRBV29-1 with TRBJ2-3, with D perhaps TRBD2 (5 bases). The CDR3 loop spans 16 amino acids. V was pared by 5 bases and J by 1 base, with 19 bases between. Germline lookup yields CDR1 SQVTM and CDR2 ANQGSEA. The CDR3 is CSVYGIRDGGTDTQYF. The CDR3 DNA reads as TGCAGCGTTTACGGAATCCGGGATGGGGGCACAGATACGCAGTATTTT.

The V call is TRBV5-1, the J call TRBJ2-7; TRBD2 might be the D (6 bases). CDR3 length: 14 amino acids. The germline V gene encodes CDR1 SGHRS and CDR2 YFSETQ. Between the trimmed V and J ends, which lost 0 bases and 3 bases, there was a span of 10 bases. CDR3 loop: CASSLEGLIYEQYF. In DNA form, the CDR3 reads TGCGCCAGCAGCTTGGAGGGACTTATCTACGAGCAGTACTTC.

The J gene is TRBJ1-3, the V gene TRBV5-4; D gene ambiguous. V lost 4 bases and J lost 4, with 12 bases in between. The CDR3 sequence is 14 residues long. CDR1 is SGHNT, CDR2 YYREEE, per germline (reference sequence). CDR3 DNA: TGTGCCAGCAGCCCCGAGCCCTTGGGAAACACCATATATTTT. It specifies CASSPEPLGNTIYF.

The chain recombines TRBV21-1 with TRBJ2-7; whether TRBD2, the table's D call, matches the DNA was not checked. TRBV21-1 is recorded as a pseudogene. CDR3 size: 17 residues. The CDR3 DNA reads as TGTGCCCATTGTGACAACCTAGGTCGGAGGTTCGTCTACGAGCAGTACTTC. Residues: CAHCDNLGRRFVYEQYF.

The CDR3 sequence: CASSPLEGNGGNTIYF. In DNA form, the CDR3 reads TGTGCCAGCAGCCCACTGGAGGGGAACGGGGGAAACACCATATATTTT. The chain links TRBV7-8 to TRBJ1-3; D is possibly TRBD1 (5 bases). V was trimmed by 5 bases and J by 4 bases, leaving 18 bases between them. Per the germline V gene, CDR1 is SGHVS and CDR2 is FQNEAQ. There are 16 residues in the CDR3.

This rearrangement joins TRBV14 to TRBJ1-6; D call uncertain. The CDR3 runs 16 residues. Germline V CDR1 and CDR2: SGHDN, FVKESK. The V gene lost 0 bases and the J gene lost 6 bases, with 12 bases spanning the gap. In nucleotides, the CDR3 is TGTGCCAGCAGCCAAGATATGCGGAGCAGTAATTCACCCCTCCACTTT. Translating gives CASSQDMRSSNSPLHF.

The chain uses TRBV15 and TRBJ1-3; D not certain. The ends were cut back, 0 bases at V and 3 bases at J, with 6 bases in the middle. CDR1 is LNHNV and CDR2 is YYDKDF in the germline V gene (reference sequence). There are 14 residues in the CDR3. In nucleotides, the CDR3 is TGTGCCACCAGCAGAGATCCCCGTGGAAACACCATATATTTT. Encoded protein: CATSRDPRGNTIYF.

This clone has just one count. The same CDR3 arises from other DNA sequences in this sample as well. This sequence joins TRBV28 and TRBJ1-5; no reliable D call. CDR1 and CDR2 (germline): MDHEN, SYDVKM. The germline V and J ends were trimmed by 6 bases and 0 bases, with 9 bases remaining between them. The CDR3 loop spans 14 amino acids. CDR3 nucleotides: TGTGCCAGCAGCCGAACTTATAGCAATCAGCCCCAGCATTTT. The encoded protein is CASSRTYSNQPQHF.

This clone was recorded only once. The chain uses TRBV12-3 or TRBV12-4 and TRBJ1-1; unclear D gene. The CDR3 runs to 13 residues. Trimming left V 6 bases short and J 2 bases short, with 10 bases between. The CDR3 sequence is CASSPYRNTEAFF. As DNA, the CDR3 is TGTGCCAGCAGCCCCTACAGAAACACTGAAGCTTTCTTT.

The chain recombines TRBV10-2 with TRBJ2-4; TRBD2 might be the D (5 bases). V dropped 5 bases and J dropped 3 bases, with 11 bases sitting between them. Germline V CDR1 and CDR2: WSHSY, SAAADI. This CDR3 spans 14 amino acids. CDR3 amino acids: CASSLREGKNIQYF. The CDR3 DNA reads TGCGCCAGCAGTCTCCGGGAAGGCAAAAACATTCAGTACTTC.

This clone came up a few times. The chain couples TRBV7-3 to TRBJ2-7; D possibly corresponds to TRBD2 (6 bases). CDR3 length: 15 amino acids. Germline V gene sequence: CDR1 SGHTA, CDR2 FQGTGA. With 5 bases removed from V and 5 bases from J, the gap between germline ends came to 19 bases. The CDR3 region has the DNA TGTGCCAGCAGCACCGGGATAGGAGGGAGCGACGAGCAGTACTTC. It yields the protein CASSTGIGGSDEQYF.

The chain uses TRBV9 and TRBJ2-3; 10 bases line up with TRBD2. CDR3 length: 17 amino acids. Germline assignment: CDR1 SGDLS and CDR2 YYNGEE. J lost 1 base, V lost 4 bases, and 9 bases had no gene match. The CDR3 spells CASSPRLAGVGTDTQYF. As DNA, the CDR3 is TGTGCCAGCAGCCCTCGGCTAGCGGGAGTGGGCACAGATACGCAGTATTTT.

The V and J genes are TRBV27 and TRBJ1-5; D is possibly TRBD1 (5 bases). The V and J ends lost 5 bases and 2 bases respectively, with 10 bases between them. CDR3 length: 14 residues. Germline V gene sequence: CDR1 MNHEY, CDR2 SMNVEV (reference sequence). The CDR3 DNA reads as TGTGCCAGCAGTCCACAGGCGGGCAATCAGCCCCAGCATTTT. Its translation is CASSPQAGNQPQHF.

The chain links TRBV6-4 to TRBJ2-3; 8 bases agree with TRBD1. This CDR3 spans 15 amino acids. The V gene end was trimmed by 2 bases and the J gene end by 0 bases; junction bases not matched to a gene: 1. CDR1 MRHNA and CDR2 SNTAGT come from the germline V gene. The CDR3 DNA follows: TGTGCCAGCAGTGACGACAGGGGAAGCACAGATACGCAGTATTTT. Protein product: CASSDDRGSTDTQYF.

V usage is TRBV24-1 and J usage is TRBJ1-1; D not certain. The CDR3 runs 14 residues. Trimming pared 4 bases from V and 1 base from J, leaving 9 bases between. Germline-derived CDR1 and CDR2 are KGHDR and SFDVKD. Here the CDR3 DNA reads TGTGCCACCAGTGACGCTGACAAGAACACTGAAGCTTTCTTT. Residues: CATSDADKNTEAFF.

The rearrangement links TRBV25-1 to TRBJ1-1; no clear D gene. The length of the CDR3 is 14 residues. The germline V and J ends were trimmed by 8 bases and 6 bases, with 19 bases remaining between them. CDR1 and CDR2 from the germline V gene are MGHDK and SYGVNS. The CDR3 DNA reads as TGTGCCAGCGCCAACGGGCGTGGGAGTGCTGAAGCTTTCTTT. It is translated as CASANGRGSAEAFF. The variable domain in full, completed from reference TRBV25-1 and TRBJ1-1, reads EADIYQTPRYLVIGTGKKITLECSQTMGHDKMYWYQQDPGMELHLIHYSYGVNSTEKGDLSSESTVSRIRTEHFPLTLESARPSHTSQYLCASANGRGSAEAFFGQGTRLTVV.

This clone was detected only once. V and J are TRBV25-1 and TRBJ2-5; D remains unclear. CDR3 length equals 11 residues. Germline lookup yields CDR1 MGHDK and CDR2 SYGVNS. V lost 6 bases, J lost 4 bases, and 6 bases lay in between. The DNA for the CDR3 is TGTGCCAGCAGCCTCTCAGAGACCCAGTACTTC. It codes for CASSLSETQYF.

The chain carries TRBV3-1 (or the pseudogene TRBV3-2) and TRBJ2-1, with D unclear. The CDR3 is 12 residues long. The germline gives CDR1 LGHDT, CDR2 YNNKEL (reference sequence). V lost 4 bases, J lost 6 bases, and 7 bases lay in between. The CDR3 nucleotides are TGTGCCAGCAGCCCCCCTAGCAATGAGCAGTTCTTC. Its translation is CASSPPSNEQFF.

V and J are TRBV6-5 and TRBJ1-6; TRBD1 aligns across 11 bases. Per germline, CDR1 MNHEY and CDR2 SVGAGI. Trimming removed 4 bases from V and 9 bases from J; junction bases left unmatched: 2. The CDR3 covers 14 residues. CDR3 nucleotide sequence: TGTGCCAGCAGTTTGGACAGGGGGCCTTCACCCCTCCACTTT. Translation: CASSLDRGPSPLHF.

This clone was detected only a few times. This chain uses TRBV5-6 with TRBJ1-1; D is unresolved. The V end was cut by 1 base, the J end by 4 bases, with 8 bases between. The germline gives CDR1 SGHDT, CDR2 YYEEEE. The CDR3 covers 13 residues. The CDR3 protein is CASSLPRSTEAFF. The CDR3 bases are TGTGCCAGCAGCTTGCCTAGGAGCACTGAAGCTTTCTTT.

Points on this clone: Other nucleotide sequences from this sample produce the same CDR3. The chain employs TRBV28 and TRBJ2-1, with no clear D. The germline gives CDR1 MDHEN, CDR2 SYDVKM. V was cut by 4 bases and J by 4 bases, with 2 bases left in between. The CDR3 is made up of 11 amino acids. The chain's CDR3 is CASSSYNEQFF. The CDR3, as DNA: TGTGCCAGCAGTTCTTACAATGAGCAGTTCTTC. Complete variable domain (other parts from reference TRBV28 and TRBJ2-1): DVKVTQSSRYLVKRTGEKVFLECVQDMDHENMFWYRQDPGLGLRLIYFSYDVKMKEKGDIPEGYSVSREKKERFSLILESASTNQTSMYLCASSSYNEQFFGPGTRLTVL.